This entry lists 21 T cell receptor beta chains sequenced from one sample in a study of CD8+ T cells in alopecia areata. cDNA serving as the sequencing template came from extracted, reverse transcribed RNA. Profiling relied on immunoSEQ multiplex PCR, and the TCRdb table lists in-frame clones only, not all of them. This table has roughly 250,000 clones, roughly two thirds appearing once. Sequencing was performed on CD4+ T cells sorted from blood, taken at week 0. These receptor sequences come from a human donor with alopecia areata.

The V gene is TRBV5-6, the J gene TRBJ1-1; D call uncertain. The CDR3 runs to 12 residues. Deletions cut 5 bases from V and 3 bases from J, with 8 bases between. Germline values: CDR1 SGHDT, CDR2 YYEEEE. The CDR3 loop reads CASRIRDTEAFF. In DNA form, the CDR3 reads TGTGCCAGCAGGATAAGGGACACTGAAGCTTTCTTT.

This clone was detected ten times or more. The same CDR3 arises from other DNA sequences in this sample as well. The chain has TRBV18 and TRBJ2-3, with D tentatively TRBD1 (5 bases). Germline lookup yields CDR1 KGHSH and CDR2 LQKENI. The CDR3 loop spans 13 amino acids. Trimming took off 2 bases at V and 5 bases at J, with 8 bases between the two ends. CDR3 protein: CASSPSREDTQYF. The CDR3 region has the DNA TGTGCCAGCTCACCAAGCAGGGAAGATACGCAGTATTTT.

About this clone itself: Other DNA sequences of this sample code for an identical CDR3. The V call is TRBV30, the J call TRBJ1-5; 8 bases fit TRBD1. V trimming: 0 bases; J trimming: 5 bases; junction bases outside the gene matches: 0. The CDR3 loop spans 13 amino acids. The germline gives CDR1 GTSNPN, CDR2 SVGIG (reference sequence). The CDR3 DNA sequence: TGTGCCTGGAGTGTACAGGGGGATCAGCCCCAGCATTTT. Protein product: CAWSVQGDQPQHF. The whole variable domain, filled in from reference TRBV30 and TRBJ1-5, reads SQTIHQWPATLVQPVGSPLSLECTVEGTSNPNLYWYRQAAGRGLQLLFYSVGIGQISSEVPQNLSASRPQDRQFILSSKKLLLSDSGFYLCAWSVQGDQPQHFGDGTRLSIL.

The CDR3 DNA reads TGCAGCGGGACTAGCGGGCCAGGGGAAGAGACCCAGTACTTC. It encodes CSGTSGPGEETQYF. This chain joins TRBV29-1 and TRBJ2-5; 11 positions agree with TRBD2. V shed 7 bases, J shed 3 bases, and the junction held 7 bases outside the gene matches. CDR1 SQVTM and CDR2 ANQGSEA come from the germline V gene. CDR3 length: 14 amino acids.

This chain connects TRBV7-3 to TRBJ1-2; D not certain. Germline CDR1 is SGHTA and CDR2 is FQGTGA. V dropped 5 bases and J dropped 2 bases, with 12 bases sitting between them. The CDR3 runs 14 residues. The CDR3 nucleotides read TGTGCCAGCAGCCCATCGTCGGGGAACTATGGCTACACCTTC. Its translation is CASSPSSGNYGYTF.

CDR3 sequence: CSVGPDWGPNYGYTF. CDR3 in DNA: TGCAGCGTTGGCCCCGATTGGGGGCCTAACTATGGCTACACCTTC. The J gene is TRBJ1-2, the V gene TRBV29-1; D might be TRBD1 (6 bases). The V end was cut by 4 bases, the J end by 0 bases, with 15 bases between. This CDR3 spans 15 amino acids. Germline loops: CDR1 SQVTM, CDR2 ANQGSEA.

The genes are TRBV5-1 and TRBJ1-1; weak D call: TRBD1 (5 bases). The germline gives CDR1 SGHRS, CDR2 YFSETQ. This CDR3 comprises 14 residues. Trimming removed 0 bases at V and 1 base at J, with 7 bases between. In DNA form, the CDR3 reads TGCGCCAGCAGCTTGGACAGGCCGAACACTGAAGCTTTCTTT. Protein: CASSLDRPNTEAFF.

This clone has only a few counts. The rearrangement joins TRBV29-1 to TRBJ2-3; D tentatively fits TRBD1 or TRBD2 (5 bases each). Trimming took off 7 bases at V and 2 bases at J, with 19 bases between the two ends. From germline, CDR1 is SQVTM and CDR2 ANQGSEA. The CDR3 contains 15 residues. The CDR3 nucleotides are TGCAGCGCCTCGGGGCTAAAAGGACCCACAGATACGCAGTATTTT. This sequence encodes CSASGLKGPTDTQYF.

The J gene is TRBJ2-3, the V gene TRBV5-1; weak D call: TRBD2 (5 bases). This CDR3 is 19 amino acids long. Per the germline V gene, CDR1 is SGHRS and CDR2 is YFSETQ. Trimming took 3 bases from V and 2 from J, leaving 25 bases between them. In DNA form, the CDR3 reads TGCGCCAGCAGCTCCTGGCGGAACCATGGACTGGCACCCACAGATACGCAGTATTTT. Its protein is CASSSWRNHGLAPTDTQYF.

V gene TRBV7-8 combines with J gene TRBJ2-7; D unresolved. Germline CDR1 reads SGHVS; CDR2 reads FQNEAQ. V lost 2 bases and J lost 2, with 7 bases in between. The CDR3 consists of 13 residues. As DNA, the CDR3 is TGTGCCAGCAGCTTAACCCAGACCTACGAGCAGTACTTC. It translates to CASSLTQTYEQYF.

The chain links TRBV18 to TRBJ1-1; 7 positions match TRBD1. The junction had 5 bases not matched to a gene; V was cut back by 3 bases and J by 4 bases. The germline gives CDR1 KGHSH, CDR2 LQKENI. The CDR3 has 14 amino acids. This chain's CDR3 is CASSPDRDSTEAFF. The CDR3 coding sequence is TGTGCCAGCTCACCCGACAGGGATTCCACTGAAGCTTTCTTT.

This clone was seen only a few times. The CDR3 sequence: CASSLRQAPDYGYTF. Written as DNA, the CDR3 is TGTGCCAGCAGTTTACGTCAGGCGCCCGACTATGGCTACACCTTC. The rearrangement links TRBV27 to TRBJ1-2; the D is unclear. Trimming shortened V by 2 bases and J by 3 bases, and 13 bases separated the two germline ends. This CDR3 region has 15 residues. Germline CDR1 and CDR2: MNHEY and SMNVEV (reference sequence).

In DNA form, the CDR3 reads TGTGCCAGCAGCCCGAATCCAGGGGTATATGGCTACACCTTC. Amino acid sequence: CASSPNPGVYGYTF. This chain uses TRBV5-6 with TRBJ1-2, with a tentative D call TRBD1 (6 bases). Germline CDR1 is SGHDT and CDR2 is YYEEEE. The CDR3 contains 14 residues. V gave up 4 bases and J gave up 5 bases, with 15 bases separating them.

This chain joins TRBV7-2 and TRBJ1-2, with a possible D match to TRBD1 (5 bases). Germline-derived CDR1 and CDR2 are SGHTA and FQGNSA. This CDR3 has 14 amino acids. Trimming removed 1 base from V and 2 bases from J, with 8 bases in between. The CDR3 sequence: CASSLVRGNYGYTF. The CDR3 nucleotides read TGTGCCAGCAGCTTAGTACGGGGGAACTATGGCTACACCTTC.

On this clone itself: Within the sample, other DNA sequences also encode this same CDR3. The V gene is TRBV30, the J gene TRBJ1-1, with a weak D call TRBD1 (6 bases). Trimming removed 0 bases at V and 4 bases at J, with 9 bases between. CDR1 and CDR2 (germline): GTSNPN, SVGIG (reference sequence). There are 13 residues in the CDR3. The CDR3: CAWSVGGLTEAFF. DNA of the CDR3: TGTGCCTGGAGTGTGGGGGGGCTCACTGAAGCTTTCTTT.

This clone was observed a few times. DNA for the CDR3: TGTGCCAGCTCACCAGAGGAATCGAGAACTGAAGCTTTCTTT. It is translated as CASSPEESRTEAFF. V and J are TRBV18 and TRBJ1-1; no definite D call. Per germline, CDR1 KGHSH and CDR2 LQKENI. V lost 2 bases, J lost 5 bases, and 12 bases lay in between. CDR3 length: 14 residues.

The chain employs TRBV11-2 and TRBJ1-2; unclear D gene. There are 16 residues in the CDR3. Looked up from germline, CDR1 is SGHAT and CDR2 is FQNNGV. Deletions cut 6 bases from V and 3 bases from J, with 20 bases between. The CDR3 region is CASSFRTPPADYGYTF. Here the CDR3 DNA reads TGTGCCAGCAGTTTCCGGACTCCCCCGGCGGACTATGGCTACACCTTC.

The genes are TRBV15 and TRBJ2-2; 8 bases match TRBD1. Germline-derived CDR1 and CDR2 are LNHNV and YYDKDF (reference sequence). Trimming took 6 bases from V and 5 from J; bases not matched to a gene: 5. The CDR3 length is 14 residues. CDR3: CATRAGGGTGELFF. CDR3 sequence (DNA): TGTGCCACCAGAGCAGGGGGCGGAACCGGGGAGCTGTTTTTT.

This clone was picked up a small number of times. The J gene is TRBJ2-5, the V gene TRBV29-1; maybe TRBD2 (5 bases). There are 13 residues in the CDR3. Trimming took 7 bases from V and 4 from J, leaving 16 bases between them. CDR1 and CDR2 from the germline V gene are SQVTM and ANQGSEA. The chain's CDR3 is CSAAPSYTETQYF. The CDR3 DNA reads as TGCAGCGCCGCCCCTAGCTATACAGAGACCCAGTACTTC.

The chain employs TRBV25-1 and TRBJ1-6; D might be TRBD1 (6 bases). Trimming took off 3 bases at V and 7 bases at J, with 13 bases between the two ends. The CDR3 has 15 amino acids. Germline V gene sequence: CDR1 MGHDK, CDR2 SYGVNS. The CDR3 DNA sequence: TGTGCCAGCAGTGATAGAGGTCAGGGGAATTCACCCCTCCACTTT. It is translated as CASSDRGQGNSPLHF.

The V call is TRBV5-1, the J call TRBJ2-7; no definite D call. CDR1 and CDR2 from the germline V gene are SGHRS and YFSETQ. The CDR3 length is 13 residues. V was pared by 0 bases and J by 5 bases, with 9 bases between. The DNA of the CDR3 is TGCGCCAGCAGCTTGGGTAGTATCCACGAGCAGTACTTC. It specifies CASSLGSIHEQYF.